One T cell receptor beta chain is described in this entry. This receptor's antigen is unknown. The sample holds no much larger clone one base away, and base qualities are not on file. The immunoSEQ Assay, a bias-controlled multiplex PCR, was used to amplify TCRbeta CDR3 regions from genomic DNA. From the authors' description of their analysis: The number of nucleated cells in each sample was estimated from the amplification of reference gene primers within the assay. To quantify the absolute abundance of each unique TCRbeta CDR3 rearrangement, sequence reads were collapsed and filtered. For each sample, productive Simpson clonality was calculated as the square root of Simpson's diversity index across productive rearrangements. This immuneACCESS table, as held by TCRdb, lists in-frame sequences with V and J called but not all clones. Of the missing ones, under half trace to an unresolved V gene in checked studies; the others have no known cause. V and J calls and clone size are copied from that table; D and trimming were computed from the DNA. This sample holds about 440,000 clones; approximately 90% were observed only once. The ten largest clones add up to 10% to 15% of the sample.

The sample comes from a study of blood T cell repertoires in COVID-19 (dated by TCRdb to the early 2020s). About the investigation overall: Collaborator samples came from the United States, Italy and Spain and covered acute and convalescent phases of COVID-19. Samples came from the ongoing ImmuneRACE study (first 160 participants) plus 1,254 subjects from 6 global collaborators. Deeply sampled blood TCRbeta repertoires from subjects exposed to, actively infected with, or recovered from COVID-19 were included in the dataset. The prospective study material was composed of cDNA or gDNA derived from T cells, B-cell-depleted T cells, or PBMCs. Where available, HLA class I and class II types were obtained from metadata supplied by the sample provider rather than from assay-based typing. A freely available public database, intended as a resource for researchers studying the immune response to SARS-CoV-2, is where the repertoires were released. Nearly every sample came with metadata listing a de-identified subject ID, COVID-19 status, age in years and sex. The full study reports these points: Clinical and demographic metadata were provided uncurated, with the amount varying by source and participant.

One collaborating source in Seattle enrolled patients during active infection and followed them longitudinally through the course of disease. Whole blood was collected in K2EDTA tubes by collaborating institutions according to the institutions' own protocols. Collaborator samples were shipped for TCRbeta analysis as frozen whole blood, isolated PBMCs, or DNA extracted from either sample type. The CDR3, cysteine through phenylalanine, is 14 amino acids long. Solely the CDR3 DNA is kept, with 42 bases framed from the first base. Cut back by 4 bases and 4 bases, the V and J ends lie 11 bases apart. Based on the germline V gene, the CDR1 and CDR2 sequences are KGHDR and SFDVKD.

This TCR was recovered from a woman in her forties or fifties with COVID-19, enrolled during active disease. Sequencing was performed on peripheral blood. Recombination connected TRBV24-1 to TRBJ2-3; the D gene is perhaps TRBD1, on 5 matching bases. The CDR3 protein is CATSDSREADTQYF. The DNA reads TGTGCCACCAGTGACTCCAGGGAAGCAGATACGCAGTATTTT.